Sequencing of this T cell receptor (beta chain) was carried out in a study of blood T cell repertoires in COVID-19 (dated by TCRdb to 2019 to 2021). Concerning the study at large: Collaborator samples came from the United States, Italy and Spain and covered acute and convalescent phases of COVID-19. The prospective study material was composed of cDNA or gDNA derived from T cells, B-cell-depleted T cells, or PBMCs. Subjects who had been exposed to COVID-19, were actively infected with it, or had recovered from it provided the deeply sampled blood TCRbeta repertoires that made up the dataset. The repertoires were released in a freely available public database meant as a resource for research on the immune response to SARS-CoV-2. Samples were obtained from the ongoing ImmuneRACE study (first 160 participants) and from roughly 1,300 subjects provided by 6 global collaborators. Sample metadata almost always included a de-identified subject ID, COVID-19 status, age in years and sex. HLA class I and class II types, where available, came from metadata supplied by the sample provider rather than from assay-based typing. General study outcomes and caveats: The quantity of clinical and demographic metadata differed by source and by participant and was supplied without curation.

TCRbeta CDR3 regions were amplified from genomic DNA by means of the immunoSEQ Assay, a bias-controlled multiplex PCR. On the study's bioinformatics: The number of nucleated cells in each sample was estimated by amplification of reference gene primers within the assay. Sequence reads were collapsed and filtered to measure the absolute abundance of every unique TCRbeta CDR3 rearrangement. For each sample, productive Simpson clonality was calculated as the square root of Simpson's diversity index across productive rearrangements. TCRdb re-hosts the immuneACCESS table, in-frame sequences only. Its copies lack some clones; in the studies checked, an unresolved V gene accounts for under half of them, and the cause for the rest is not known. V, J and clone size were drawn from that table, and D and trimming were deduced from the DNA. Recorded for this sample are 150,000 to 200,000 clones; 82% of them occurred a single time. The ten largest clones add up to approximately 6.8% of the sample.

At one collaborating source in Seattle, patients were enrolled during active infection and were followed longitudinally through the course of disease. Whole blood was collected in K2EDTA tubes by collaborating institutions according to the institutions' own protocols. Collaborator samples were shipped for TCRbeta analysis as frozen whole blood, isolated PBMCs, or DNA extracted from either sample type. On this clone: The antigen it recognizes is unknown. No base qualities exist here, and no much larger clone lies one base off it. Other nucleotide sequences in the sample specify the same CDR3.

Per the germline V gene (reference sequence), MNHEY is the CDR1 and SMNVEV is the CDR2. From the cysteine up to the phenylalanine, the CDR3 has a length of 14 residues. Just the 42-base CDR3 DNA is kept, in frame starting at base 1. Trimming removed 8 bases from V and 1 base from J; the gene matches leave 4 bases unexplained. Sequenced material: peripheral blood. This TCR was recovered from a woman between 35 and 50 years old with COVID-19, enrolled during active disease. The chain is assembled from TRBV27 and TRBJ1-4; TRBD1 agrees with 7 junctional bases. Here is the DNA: TGTGCCAGCGGCCGGGACAGAACTAATGAAAAACTGTTTTTT. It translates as CASGRDRTNEKLFF.